This entry concerns a single TCR beta chain. Its specificity is unknown. The data stem from a study of T cell responses to AZD1222 COVID-19 vaccine. Whole-study results and caveats: Spike as a whole was targeted by vaccine-associated CD4 TCRs, dominant at 160-218 and 743-854. At study baseline, merely a handful of AZD1222 recipients were seropositive.

Generated by immunoSEQ multiplex PCR, the TCRdb table keeps only in-frame clones and is missing some. The sample has about 97,000 clones, around 88% seen once. Germline V CDR1 and CDR2: SGHTA, FQGNSA. V was pared by 8 bases and J by 0 bases, with 13 bases between. This CDR3 has 15 residues. The clonotype was recovered from an adult in good health. V and J are TRBV7-2 and TRBJ2-2; D is perhaps TRBD1 (6 bases). The sequences come from peripheral blood, collected on day 0 of AZD1222 vaccination. The CDR3 loop reads CASGRDMTNTGELFF. DNA for the CDR3: TGTGCCAGCGGTCGGGACATGACGAACACCGGGGAGCTGTTTTTT.